Below, 27 T cell receptor beta chains from the same sample are listed, as sequenced in a study of blood T cell repertoires in COVID-19. Some clones are missing from TCRdb's copy, which holds only in-frame ones; the method was immunoSEQ multiplex PCR. The sample has about 13,000 clones, roughly 84% seen once. The specimen was peripheral blood. These receptors came from a human donor in a cohort sampled during active COVID-19.

This chain connects TRBV19 to TRBJ1-4; D not resolved. CDR3 length equals 15 residues. V lost 5 bases to trimming and J lost 5 bases, with 15 bases between them. Germline loops: CDR1 LNHDA, CDR2 SQIVND (reference sequence). As DNA, the CDR3 is TGTGCCAGTAGTGAGGGCTCTTCGGGGAATGAAAAACTGTTTTTT. Its translation: CASSEGSSGNEKLFF.

The chain couples TRBV2 to TRBJ1-3, with D uncertain. With 6 bases removed from V and 1 base from J, the gap between germline ends came to 13 bases. The germline gives CDR1 SNHLY, CDR2 FYNNEI. The CDR3 extends over 15 amino acids. CDR3 coding DNA: TGTGCCAGCAGGAAGACACCTTTATCTGGAAACACCATATATTTT. Translating gives CASRKTPLSGNTIYF. The full variable domain, its missing parts supplied by reference TRBV2 and TRBJ1-3, is EPEVTQTPSHQVTQMGQEVILRCVPISNHLYFYWYRQILGQKVEFLVSFYNNEISEKSEIFDDQFSVERPDGSNFTLKIRSTKLEDSAMYFCASRKTPLSGNTIYFGEGSWLTVV.

This chain joins TRBV21-1 and TRBJ2-6; the D call of TRBD1 is as the table states it, not checked on the DNA. TRBV21-1 is noted as a pseudogene. This CDR3 has 19 residues. Here the CDR3 DNA reads TGTGCCAGCAGCAAGTTGGGTCCCGGGACAGGGGACGGGGCCAACGTCCTGACTTTC. It encodes CASSKLGPGTGDGANVLTF.

V and J are TRBV6-5 and TRBJ2-3; 7 positions agree with TRBD2. The germline V gene has CDR1 MNHEY and CDR2 SVGAGI. The trim removed 8 bases at V and 5 bases at J, leaving 10 bases unmatched. The CDR3 length is 14 residues. Here the CDR3 DNA reads TGTGCCAGCTCACCGGGGGGAGGGGAAGATACGCAGTATTTT. Residues: CASSPGGGEDTQYF.

The V and J genes are TRBV5-4 and TRBJ2-3; 12 bases fit TRBD2. After removal of 1 base from V and 1 base from J, the junction contained 7 bases not matched to a gene. The germline gives CDR1 SGHNT, CDR2 YYREEE (reference sequence). The CDR3 length is 18 residues. DNA of the CDR3: TGTGCCAGCAGCTTGTATCCTAGCGGGGGGGCCGGCACAGATACGCAGTATTTT. This encodes CASSLYPSGGAGTDTQYF.

This clone was recorded once. V is TRBV5-4 and J is TRBJ2-5; 8 bases align to TRBD1. V lost 2 bases, J lost 5 bases, and 2 bases stayed unmatched. The V gene's germline CDR1 is SGHNT and CDR2 YYREEE (reference sequence). The CDR3 has 13 amino acids. CDR3 loop: CASSFWTGETQYF. The DNA for the CDR3 is TGTGCCAGCAGCTTCTGGACAGGGGAGACCCAGTACTTC.

The chain uses TRBV4-3 and TRBJ1-4; 8 bases map to TRBD1. From germline, CDR1 is LGHNA and CDR2 YSLEER. V shed 5 bases and J 3 bases; nucleotides not matched to a gene: 8. This CDR3 is 16 amino acids long. The CDR3 DNA reads as TGCGCCAGCAGCGAAGCCTACAGGGGGGCTAATGAAAAACTGTTTTTT. Translating it yields CASSEAYRGANEKLFF.

The V gene is TRBV10-3, the J gene TRBJ1-2, with D possibly TRBD1 on 6 matching bases. The CDR3 runs 13 residues. V was shortened by 6 bases and J by 2 bases, with 10 bases between the two germline ends. CDR1 and CDR2 (germline): ENHRY, SYGVKD. CDR3 DNA sequence: TGTGCCATCAGCAATACAGGGAACTATGGCTACACCTTC. Protein sequence: CAISNTGNYGYTF.

The chain couples TRBV6-5 to TRBJ1-2; 8 bases fit TRBD1. Germline CDR1 reads MNHEY; CDR2 reads SVGAGI. J gave up 3 bases and V 7 bases, and 4 bases lay outside the gene matches. This CDR3 region has 13 residues. CDR3 sequence (DNA): TGTGCCAGCACCCGACAGGGGCACTATGGCTACACCTTC. This gives the protein CASTRQGHYGYTF.

The chain links TRBV6-6 to TRBJ2-7; D uncertain. The germline CDR1 and CDR2 sequences are MNHNY and SVGAGI (reference sequence). V dropped 3 bases and J dropped 3 bases, with 9 bases sitting between them. This CDR3 contains 13 residues. This chain's CDR3 is CASSYGSLYEQYF. The CDR3 coding sequence is TGTGCCAGCAGTTATGGCAGTCTCTACGAGCAGTACTTC.

The chain joins TRBV5-8 to TRBJ1-1; D call uncertain. V was shortened by 4 bases and J by 5 bases, with 9 bases between the two germline ends. Germline loops: CDR1 SGHTS, CDR2 YDEGEE. CDR3 size: 12 residues. CDR3 nucleotides: TGTGCCAGCAGCCTCGAGTGGACTGAAGCTTTCTTT. This encodes CASSLEWTEAFF.

The V call is TRBV9, the J call TRBJ1-6, with 7 bases lining up with TRBD1. CDR1 SGDLS and CDR2 YYNGEE come from the germline V gene. This CDR3 is 14 amino acids long. The trim removed 4 bases at V and 8 bases at J, leaving 6 bases unmatched. The CDR3 DNA is TGTGCCAGCAGCCCTCGGGACAGTGATTCACCCCTCCACTTT. Translated: CASSPRDSDSPLHF. The complete variable domain, with remaining parts taken from reference TRBV9 and TRBJ1-6, reads DSGVTQTPKHLITATGQRVTLRCSPRSGDLSVYWYQQSLDQGLQFLIQYYNGEERAKGNILERFSAQQFPDLHSELNLSSLELGDSALYFCASSPRDSDSPLHFGNGTRLTVT.

CDR3 residues: CASSFNPGQGGSPLHF. CDR3 coding DNA: TGTGCCAGCAGCTTCAACCCGGGACAGGGGGGATCACCCCTCCACTTT. This chain uses TRBV5-6 with TRBJ1-6; 11 bases fit TRBD1. The germline CDR1 and CDR2 sequences are SGHDT and YYEEEE. V dropped 2 bases and J dropped 10; count of bases not matched to a gene: 8. The CDR3 is 16 amino acids.

This clone occurred a few times. The chain carries TRBV7-6 and TRBJ2-1; D is perhaps TRBD2 (6 bases). Trimming pared 5 bases from V and 7 bases from J, leaving 12 bases between. The CDR3 spans 13 residues. The germline V gene has CDR1 SGHVS and CDR2 FNYEAQ. CDR3: CASSRGTSNEQFF. CDR3 in DNA: TGTGCCAGCAGCCGCGGGACTTCTAATGAGCAGTTCTTC.

The chain links TRBV11-3 to TRBJ2-5, with 11 bases matching TRBD2. Germline V lookup: CDR1 SGHNT, CDR2 YENEEA. This CDR3 is 17 amino acids long. Trimming cost V 2 bases and J 5 bases; bases outside gene matches: 10. CDR3 nucleotide sequence: TGTGCCAGCAGCTTAAGGCGACTAGCGGGGTTCATCGAGACCCAGTACTTC. Protein product: CASSLRRLAGFIETQYF.

This sequence joins TRBV5-4 and TRBJ1-4; no definite D call. This CDR3 has 15 amino acids. V shed 2 bases and J shed 0 bases, with 8 bases lying between them. Germline V CDR1 and CDR2: SGHNT, YYREEE (reference sequence). The CDR3 is CASSFGPPTNEKLFF. The CDR3 DNA reads TGTGCCAGCAGCTTTGGCCCACCAACTAATGAAAAACTGTTTTTT.

V gene TRBV6-5 combines with J gene TRBJ1-3; D is undetermined. The germline V gene has CDR1 MNHEY and CDR2 SVGAGI. The CDR3 covers 15 residues. The V end lost 8 bases, the J end lost 2 bases, and 16 bases lay between the germline ends. Written as DNA, the CDR3 is TGTGCCAGCCCTAAAGGAGGGCAACCTGGAAACACCATATATTTT. Translating it yields CASPKGGQPGNTIYF.

This clone was observed a handful of times. This chain connects TRBV19 to TRBJ1-1; D call uncertain. There are 13 residues in the CDR3. V shed 5 bases and J shed 3 bases, with 10 bases lying between them. Germline values: CDR1 LNHDA, CDR2 SQIVND (reference sequence). CDR3 region: CASSRRVDTEAFF. In nucleotides, the CDR3 is TGTGCCAGTAGTCGGCGGGTCGACACTGAAGCTTTCTTT. Based on the CDR3 plus reference TRBV19 and TRBJ1-1, the full variable domain is DGGITQSPKYLFRKEGQNVTLSCEQNLNHDAMYWYRQDPGQGLRLIYYSQIVNDFQKGDIAEGYSVSREKKESFPLTVTSAQKNPTAFYLCASSRRVDTEAFFGQGTRLTVV.

This sequence joins TRBV30 and TRBJ1-5; 8 nucleotides align to TRBD1. J lost 6 bases, V lost 1 base, and 5 bases had no gene match. CDR3 size: 14 residues. Per the germline V gene, CDR1 is GTSNPN and CDR2 is SVGIG (reference sequence). The CDR3 nucleotides are TGTGCCTGGAGTGGGACTACAGGGGGTCAGCCCCAGCATTTT. It codes for CAWSGTTGGQPQHF.

The count of this clone is one. The chain couples TRBV11-3 to TRBJ2-7, with D perhaps TRBD2 (5 bases). CDR3 size: 14 residues. Germline V CDR1 and CDR2: SGHNT, YENEEA. V was cut by 5 bases and J by 2 bases, with 13 bases left in between. The CDR3 here is CASSPGKGTYEQYF. CDR3 DNA sequence: TGTGCCAGCAGCCCCGGGAAAGGAACCTACGAGCAGTACTTC.

The chain combines TRBV4-1 with TRBJ2-7; D is ambiguous. The germline V and J ends were trimmed by 4 bases and 5 bases, with 12 bases remaining between them. The CDR3 loop spans 13 amino acids. Germline V lookup: CDR1 MGHRA, CDR2 YSYEKL. CDR3 region: CASSLRHPHEQYF. CDR3 nucleotides: TGCGCCAGCAGCCTCCGACACCCGCACGAGCAGTACTTC.

The rearrangement uses TRBV27 and TRBJ1-4, with 8 bases fitting TRBD1. Germline CDR1 MNHEY, CDR2 SMNVEV (reference sequence). Germline trimming cut 5 bases from V and 7 bases from J; bases unmatched to any gene: 21. CDR3 size: 19 residues. This CDR3 reads CASSPSEAGGFPVIEKLFF. The CDR3 DNA sequence: TGTGCCAGCAGTCCTTCAGAGGCAGGGGGCTTCCCCGTTATTGAAAAACTGTTTTTT.

This clone was detected once. The chain carries TRBV29-1 and TRBJ1-2; 10 positions agree with TRBD1. With V trimmed by 6 bases and J by 7 bases, 11 bases remained unmatched. The length of the CDR3 is 14 residues. CDR1 is SQVTM and CDR2 is ANQGSEA in the germline V gene. DNA for the CDR3: TGCAGCGTGTGGAGACAGGGGGCAGGGTTTGGCTACACCTTC. It translates to CSVWRQGAGFGYTF.

The chain carries TRBV7-2 and TRBJ1-1; 7 bases agree with TRBD1. The length of the CDR3 is 15 residues. V lost 5 bases, J lost 5 bases, and 11 bases stayed unmatched. Germline loops: CDR1 SGHTA, CDR2 FQGNSA. The CDR3 DNA reads as TGTGCCAGCAGCGAAGTAGGGGGCGGTGTAACTGAAGCTTTCTTT. This gives the protein CASSEVGGGVTEAFF.

This rearrangement joins TRBV19 to TRBJ2-7; no reliable D call. Germline V gene sequence: CDR1 LNHDA, CDR2 SQIVND (reference sequence). V was pared by 3 bases and J by 6 bases, with 12 bases between. This CDR3 has 13 amino acids. For the CDR3, the DNA is TGTGCCAGTAGTATCCCCAGGTCTGCCGAGCAGTACTTC. This codes for CASSIPRSAEQYF.

This chain links TRBV18 with TRBJ2-1; possibly TRBD2 for D (5 bases). Germline lookup yields CDR1 KGHSH and CDR2 LQKENI. V dropped 0 bases and J dropped 9 bases, with 15 bases sitting between them. The CDR3 is 15 amino acids. The CDR3 spells CASSPPGRGSFEQFF. The CDR3 DNA is TGTGCCAGCTCACCACCGGGGAGAGGGTCCTTTGAGCAGTTCTTC.

The chain is built from TRBV6-6 and TRBJ2-2; 9 bases are a match to TRBD1. Germline CDR1 is MNHNY and CDR2 is SVGAGI (reference sequence). The junction had 12 bases not matched to a gene; V was cut back by 5 bases and J by 5 bases. The CDR3 runs to 17 residues. CDR3 bases: TGTGCCAGCAGTCCCGAGGCGGGACAGGGTAGGACCGGGGAGCTGTTTTTT. Protein sequence: CASSPEAGQGRTGELFF.